The rows below give T cell receptor beta chains drawn from one sample of a study of identical twins. Each CDR3 protein gets one entry after TCRdb re-called the 5' RACE reads with MiXCR. The sample has hundreds of thousands of distinct CDR3 sequences; 20% to 25% are singletons. This sample was shared with a second study, whose subject was T cells expressing NK-cell markers.

What was sequenced was PBMCs. These receptors were obtained from a woman in her late teens or twenties in good health. Each CDR3 is given with its conserved first and last residue.

J gene: TRBJ2-5; V gene: TRBV5-1; CDR3 protein: CASSLRGTTQETQYF
J gene: TRBJ2-1; V gene: TRBV2; CDR3 protein: CVEIGGRNEQFF
J gene: TRBJ2-1; V gene: TRBV7-9; CDR3 protein: CASSLRRTSGNEQFF
J gene: TRBJ2-3; V gene: TRBV6-1; CDR3 protein: CASSPIGGPDTQYF
J gene: TRBJ1-2; V gene: TRBV29-1; CDR3 protein: CSVVVSGTGLNYGYTF
J gene: TRBJ2-1; V gene: TRBV5-1; CDR3 protein: CASRPASSYNEQFF
J gene: TRBJ2-1; V gene: TRBV5-1; CDR3 protein: CASSFTGSSSYNEQFF
J gene: TRBJ1-2; V gene: TRBV27; CDR3 protein: CASSFGQPYGYTF
J gene: TRBJ2-1; V gene: TRBV5-1; CDR3 protein: CASSLGRAQGDNEQFF
J gene: TRBJ1-6; V gene: TRBV3-1; CDR3 protein: CASSQERSRVNSPLHF
J gene: TRBJ1-1; V gene: TRBV30; CDR3 protein: CAWNRGTEAFF
J gene: TRBJ1-1; V gene: TRBV20-1; CDR3 protein: CSAADGFF
J gene: TRBJ2-1; V gene: TRBV29-1; CDR3 protein: CSVEGGTGGLNEQFF
J gene: TRBJ2-6; V gene: TRBV6-1; CDR3 protein: CASSSGLAGGDSGANVLTF
J gene: TRBJ1-1; V gene: TRBV5-6; CDR3 protein: CASSFGAYTEAFF
J gene: TRBJ2-3; V gene: TRBV12-3/TRBV12-4; CDR3 protein: CASSLGGPVLHNTQYF
J gene: TRBJ1-3; V gene: TRBV9; CDR3 protein: CASSVGDAGNTIYF
J gene: TRBJ2-7; V gene: TRBV12-3/TRBV12-4; CDR3 protein: CASSLGIIDEQYF
J gene: TRBJ2-3; V gene: TRBV3-1; CDR3 protein: CASSQEVGIRYF
J gene: TRBJ2-2; V gene: TRBV29-1; CDR3 protein: CSVDLRPGSGELFF
J gene: TRBJ2-7; V gene: TRBV6-5; CDR3 protein: CASSYSEGIYEQYF
J gene: TRBJ2-2; V gene: TRBV12-3/TRBV12-4; CDR3 protein: CASGSAGGRIGELFF
J gene: TRBJ2-7; V gene: TRBV5-6; CDR3 protein: CASSPGQVRLYEQYF
J gene: TRBJ2-1; V gene: TRBV4-3; CDR3 protein: CASSQDLGSFYNEQFF
J gene: TRBJ2-3; V gene: TRBV12-3/TRBV12-4; CDR3 protein: CASRRQGNKDTQYF
J gene: TRBJ2-1; V gene: TRBV11-2; CDR3 protein: CASSLESWTSGPSSYNEQFF
J gene: TRBJ1-2; V gene: TRBV6-5; CDR3 protein: CATLIPGDGYTF
J gene: TRBJ2-7; V gene: TRBV6-5; CDR3 protein: CASSSDRGQFETYEQYF
J gene: TRBJ2-5; V gene: TRBV20-1; CDR3 protein: CSATVAGGVETQYF
J gene: TRBJ2-3; V gene: TRBV3-1; CDR3 protein: CASSQVAGPGEQYF
J gene: TRBJ2-5; V gene: TRBV7-3; CDR3 protein: CASSKLAGDLATQYF
J gene: TRBJ2-4; V gene: TRBV5-4; CDR3 protein: CASSLGTSPNIQYF
J gene: TRBJ2-7; V gene: TRBV6-1; CDR3 protein: CASSARERSYEQYF
J gene: TRBJ2-1; V gene: TRBV10-3; CDR3 protein: CAISESRSSYNEQFF
J gene: TRBJ1-6; V gene: TRBV2; CDR3 protein: CASSDRGQVSPLHF
J gene: TRBJ2-1; V gene: TRBV24-1; CDR3 protein: CATSGPLGGEQFF
J gene: TRBJ2-3; V gene: TRBV6-2/TRBV6-3; CDR3 protein: CASSYPAGANTQYF
J gene: TRBJ1-1; V gene: TRBV2; CDR3 protein: CASCGQNAEAFF
J gene: TRBJ2-1; V gene: TRBV5-8; CDR3 protein: CASSPGTSRIWDEQFF
J gene: TRBJ2-1; V gene: TRBV12-3/TRBV12-4; CDR3 protein: CASSVRGYNEQFF
J gene: TRBJ2-1; V gene: TRBV5-1; CDR3 protein: CASSTGLAVSYNEQFF
J gene: TRBJ2-1; V gene: TRBV11-2; CDR3 protein: CASSFTLLAGGPNEQFF
J gene: TRBJ2-2; V gene: TRBV13; CDR3 protein: CASSSPISRNTGELFF
J gene: TRBJ2-3; V gene: TRBV20-1; CDR3 protein: CSAGIVTQYF
J gene: TRBJ2-6; V gene: TRBV5-1; CDR3 protein: CASIGSGQLSGANVLTF
J gene: TRBJ2-7; V gene: TRBV7-9; CDR3 protein: CASSSSDWDEQYF
J gene: TRBJ2-7; V gene: TRBV27; CDR3 protein: CASSKTPMRGVYEQYF
J gene: TRBJ2-2; V gene: TRBV13; CDR3 protein: CASSLNSGLKGTGELFF
J gene: TRBJ2-6; V gene: TRBV5-1; CDR3 protein: CASSSQGPGANVLTF
J gene: TRBJ2-7; V gene: TRBV21-1; CDR3 protein: CASSPRSLDSYEQYF